A selection of T cell receptor beta chains follows, all from one sample in a study of cytomegalovirus exposure and HLA in healthy donors. Generated by immunoSEQ multiplex PCR, the TCRdb table keeps only in-frame clones and is missing some. The table lists around 120,000 clones, 70% to 75% of them singletons. The sequenced sample consisted of PBMCs. The receptors were gathered from a woman in her forties in good health and CMV-seronegative. The CDR3 runs from the conserved cysteine through the conserved F or W. Fields, in order: D gene, J gene, V gene, clone size, CDR3 DNA, CDR3 protein. D genes are given only for firm matches. The size field is filled for only some rows; it gives once, few, many or a size class.

D gene: TRBD1; J gene: TRBJ1-2; V gene: TRBV7-2; clone size: .; CDR3 DNA: TGTGCCAGCAGCCCGGGACAGCGAGTAACTAACTATGGCTACACCTTC; CDR3 protein: CASSPGQRVTNYGYTF
D gene: .; J gene: TRBJ2-3; V gene: TRBV7-2; clone size: .; CDR3 DNA: TGTGCCAGCAGCCTAGTCAGGTCAGATACGCAGTATTTT; CDR3 protein: CASSLVRSDTQYF
D gene: .; J gene: TRBJ2-1; V gene: TRBV18; clone size: .; CDR3 DNA: TGTGCCAGCTCAATTGGGGGAGGAGGGAATGAGCAGTTCTTC; CDR3 protein: CASSIGGGGNEQFF
D gene: .; J gene: TRBJ2-3; V gene: TRBV5-5; clone size: .; CDR3 DNA: TGTGCCAGCAGCTCCGGACAGCCTAGCACAGATACGCAGTATTTT; CDR3 protein: CASSSGQPSTDTQYF
D gene: TRBD1; J gene: TRBJ1-2; V gene: TRBV5-1; clone size: .; CDR3 DNA: TGCGCCAGCAGCTCGGGGCCCGGGACAGAGTCTGGCTACACCTTC; CDR3 protein: CASSSGPGTESGYTF
D gene: .; J gene: TRBJ1-6; V gene: TRBV7-2; clone size: few; CDR3 DNA: TGTGCCAGCAGCACGGCAGGGCACAATTCACCCCTCCACTTT; CDR3 protein: CASSTAGHNSPLHF
D gene: .; J gene: TRBJ2-3; V gene: TRBV5-1; clone size: .; CDR3 DNA: TGCGCCAGCAGCTTGGCGGTCCGGGAAAGCACAGATACGCAGTATTTT; CDR3 protein: CASSLAVRESTDTQYF
D gene: .; J gene: TRBJ2-3; V gene: TRBV5-6; clone size: .; CDR3 DNA: TGTGCCAGCAGCCCGATAGCCCAAGATACGCAGTATTTT; CDR3 protein: CASSPIAQDTQYF
D gene: .; J gene: TRBJ2-1; V gene: TRBV10-3; clone size: .; CDR3 DNA: TGTGCCATCAGCCCCGACACGTCCTACAATGAGCAGTTCTTC; CDR3 protein: CAISPDTSYNEQFF
D gene: .; J gene: TRBJ1-1; V gene: TRBV19; clone size: .; CDR3 DNA: TGTGCCAGTAGTATTGGGCAAGGGAACACTGAAGCTTTCTTT; CDR3 protein: CASSIGQGNTEAFF
D gene: .; J gene: TRBJ1-3; V gene: TRBV18; clone size: once; CDR3 DNA: TGTGCCAGCTCACCCCCGACGGGTCTCGGAAACACCATATATTTT; CDR3 protein: CASSPPTGLGNTIYF